These 4 T cell receptor beta chains originate from one sample sequenced in a study of T cell repertoires in cytomegalovirus infection. One entry per CDR3 protein, called by TCRdb with MiXCR from the reads. The table shows 450,000 to 600,000 distinct CDR3 sequences, with approximately 10% occurring only once. Sequencing input: PBMCs. The source is a human donor in good health (CMV status not recorded). Some clones in this sample may be carry-over from other donors' samples.

The chain employs TRBV4-2 and TRBJ1-1; D gene ambiguous. CDR1 and CDR2 (germline): LGHNA, YNFKEQ. The CDR3 has 17 residues. V lost 0 bases and J lost 0, with 14 bases in between. CDR3 in DNA: TGTGCCAGCAGCCAAGAAACTAAGGTGAGGATGAACACTGAAGCTTTCTTT. Its translation: CASSQETKVRMNTEAFF.

The chain links TRBV20-1 to TRBJ2-1; a possible D gene is TRBD2 (6 bases). The germline V gene encodes CDR1 DFQATT and CDR2 SNEGSKA (reference sequence). This CDR3 spans 13 amino acids. Trimming took 1 base from V and 9 from J, leaving 13 bases between them. CDR3 sequence reads: CSARVFPGLEQFF. As DNA, the CDR3 is TGCAGTGCTAGAGTCTTTCCGGGACTTGAGCAGTTCTTC.

The rearrangement uses TRBV29-1 and TRBJ1-1; tentative D call: TRBD1 (6 bases). V was pared by 6 bases and J by 3 bases, with 11 bases between. CDR1 and CDR2 from the germline V gene are SQVTM and ANQGSEA. CDR3 size: 12 residues. The CDR3, as DNA: TGCAGCGTCGAGGGGGGGCACACTGAAGCTTTCTTT. It codes for CSVEGGHTEAFF.

This clonotype has ten or more counts. The chain couples TRBV14 to TRBJ1-1; possibly TRBD1 for D (6 bases). The CDR3 is made up of 15 amino acids. Trimming removed 4 bases from V and 3 bases from J, with 15 bases in between. Germline assignment: CDR1 SGHDN and CDR2 FVKESK. The CDR3 region is CASSPRTVFDTEAFF. The CDR3 DNA reads TGTGCCAGCAGCCCTCGGACAGTATTTGACACTGAAGCTTTCTTT.